Here is one T cell receptor (beta chain) with its context. Its antigen has not been determined. A much more abundant neighbour one base away suggests this may be a read error. The roughly 38 donors, aged roughly 6 to 90 years, were systemically healthy Caucasian individuals from Russia. Approximately 10 milliliters of peripheral blood were collected from each donor into EDTA-treated Vacutainer tubes. Ficoll-Paque density-gradient centrifugation was used to isolate PBMCs, with at least 7 million per sample. Trizol reagent was used to extract total RNA from PBMCs, with at least 5 micrograms per sample. For every donor, flow cytometry on a PBMC aliquot measured the percentage of naive CD45RAhigh/CD27high T cells. The sample belongs to a study of blood T cells in healthy people across ages (dated by TCRdb to the mid-2010s). Background for the entire study: In model experiments, template switching captured roughly one uniquely barcoded TCR beta cDNA molecule for every two T cells. To avoid experimental bias, donors of different ages were spread randomly across the sequencing lanes. Four age groups were formed from the donors: young (average approximately 17 years), middle-aged (approximately 39), aged (about 68) and long-lived (roughly 88). For two donors (one aged 18 to 30 and one aged 80 or older), the study analyzed two additional independent replicas of 1 million unique cDNA reads from the same blood draw. The study measured age-related changes in TCR beta repertoire diversity using deep sequencing normalized with unique cDNA molecular identifiers. Findings and caveats that apply to the study as a whole: Estimates of total diversity based on one million sequenced T cells were considered lower bounds and underestimates. The percentage of naive T cells measured by flow cytometry correlated strongly with observed TCR beta diversity. As age increased, observed TCR beta diversity per million T cells dropped in a roughly linear way, and a significant reduction was already evident by age around 41. Compared with the aged group, the long-lived group had more naive CD4+ T cells, fewer expanded clones and increased TCR diversity, a pattern suggesting age selection. Since profiling was done on bulk unsorted PBMCs, naive and antigen-experienced compartments could not be conclusively compared. Donor CMV infection status was unknown, potentially confounding age-related changes in expanded clonotypes.

Via the germline V gene, CDR1 is SQVTM and CDR2 ANQGSEA. V gives up 7 bases and J gives up 3 bases, and the segment between their germline ends measures 8 bases. The CDR3, cysteine through phenylalanine, is 11 amino acids long. Only the CDR3 region is kept as DNA, spanning 33 bases read in frame from base 1. The library was prepared using 5' RACE. The sequencing machine was an Illumina HiSeq 2500. A second roughly 6 to 12 cycle PCR used a sample-barcoded 5' primer and a J-beta primer mix. A template-switch 5' adaptor carrying 12 random nucleotides introduced a unique molecular identifier onto each TCR beta cDNA molecule. Each sample yielded at least 2.5 million CDR3-containing paired-end reads. First-strand cDNA was synthesized from all RNA with the Mint cDNA synthesis kit, primed by a TRBC-specific oligonucleotide. Following uracil-DNA glycosylase treatment, all cDNA underwent a first 18-cycle PCR with the universal primers M1SS and BC2_uni_R. The study's processing was this. Normalization of each sample was performed by random selection of 1 million high-quality reads, each carrying a distinct molecular identifier. Reads sharing molecular identifiers were discarded rather than binned into consensus sequences. CDR3 identification, clonotype clustering and error correction used MiTCR with a Q25 quality threshold and the strictest error-elimination algorithm. A nonparametric unseen species model with Euler transformation was used to estimate a lower bound on total TCR beta diversity. TCRdb cleaned the public reads at Q25 with fastp, built clones with MiXCR and kept in-frame beta chains. Identical CDR3 proteins give one entry, which carries the most common genes and DNA. TCRdb, not the authors, supplied the V and J calls. The sample includes about 1.1 million distinct CDR3 sequences, with about two fifths observed a single time. The ten largest clones take up about 12% of the sample.

This chain is built from TRBV29-1 and TRBJ2-3, with the identity of the D gene unclear. Material: blood. This clonotype originated in a man between 18 and 35 years old in good health. For the CDR3, the sequence is CSGGETDTQYF. The DNA sequence is given as TGCAGCGGTGGAGAAACAGATACGCAGTATTTT.